This T cell receptor (beta chain) stems from a study of T cell responses to AZD1222 COVID-19 vaccine (dated by TCRdb to the early 2020s). Study-wide context: TCR sequencing covered 230 to 250 trial participants: 200 to 220 given two doses of AZD1222 and 26 given two doses of MenACWY control vaccine. Trial participants were enrolled into age subgroups of 18-55, 56-69 and 70-plus years, which contained about 150, 28 and 57 TCR-sequenced participants, respectively.

The CDR3 regions of human TCRbeta chains were analyzed by immunosequencing. Under the source paper's analysis protocol: Repertoire TCRs were matched against a reference library of SARS-CoV-2-specific TCRs generated with the MIRA antigen-specificity platform. Breadth meant the fraction of unique TCRs that were SARS-CoV-2-associated, whereas depth meant the fraction of total T cells that were SARS-CoV-2-associated. Using the MIRA data, every spike-specific TCR was mapped to the spike region that the TCR reacted to and assigned to either a CD4 or a CD8 class. Log10-transformed breadth and depth values were compared by one-way ANOVA with Sidak's multiple comparisons tests. Entries here come from immuneACCESS through TCRdb and include only in-frame sequences with V and J called. Some clones fail to appear in such tables; in the studies checked, an unresolved V gene covers under half of the shortfall, and the cause of the remainder is unknown. That table furnishes V, J and clone size, whereas the DNA furnished D and trimming. Counted in this sample were about 130,000 clones; over 75% of them appeared once. Around a sixth of the sample is held by the ten biggest clonotypes.

This specimen's time point label, interpreted: baseline before first vaccination. This sample's treatment or condition label indicates: meningococcal conjugate vaccine given as trial control. Vaccinee samples were obtained from the UK trials COV001 and COV002, which included a single-blind randomized controlled phase 2/3 trial of AZD1222 (ChAdOx1 nCoV-19) in healthy adults. Trial participant PBMC samples were collected at day 0 and day 28 after the second dose for TCRbeta chain sequencing. To note about this clone: The target of this receptor is not known. No much larger clonotype is one base removed from it; base qualities were not supplied.

The research as a whole found: After two AZD1222 doses, both the breadth and the depth of spike-specific TCRs were significantly higher than at day 0 and than in MenACWY recipients. The 56-69-year group was small, and its depth increase did not reach significance, likely because of low power. Because no samples from the day 14 peak response were available, repertoires could be characterized only after the peak T cell response. Conclusions about previously exposed vaccinees are limited because only six or seven AZD1222 recipients were SARS-CoV-2 seropositive at baseline. Participants were mostly white British and included more females than males, and it was suggested by the authors that clonal diversity may have been underestimated. Epitopes outside the regions mutated in the B.1.351 and B.1.1.7 variants were reportedly recognized by nearly half of the unique spike-specific TCRs. The whole spike protein was spanned by vaccine-associated CD4 TCRs, and dominant responses were seen in regions 160-218 and 743-854.

The sequences come from peripheral blood, collected on day 0 of MenACWY control vaccination. The origin of this receptor is an adult in good health.

The nucleotide sequence is given as TGTGCCAGCAGCGACCCGTTGAACACTGAAGCTTTCTTT. Its translation is CASSDPLNTEAFF. The receptor chain draws on TRBV7-9 and TRBJ1-1, with the D gene uncertain. The CDR3 spans 13 residues, from the cysteine through the phenylalanine. Of the read, only the CDR3 DNA is kept; its 39 bases are in frame from base 1. The junction carries 7 bases between V and J, which are trimmed by 5 bases and 0 bases respectively. The germline V gene (reference sequence) gives CDR1 as SEHNR and CDR2 as FQNEAQ.